The TCR beta chain under discussion was sequenced for a study of tumor-infiltrating lymphocytes in oesophageal squamous cell carcinoma. CDR1 and CDR2 (germline): SGHTA, FQGTGA. The CDR3 is 15 amino acids. TCRdb re-called the PCR reads with MiXCR, one entry per CDR3 protein. The sample includes under 20,000 distinct CDR3 sequences, approximately 40% of them seen just once. The sequencing input was blood. The chain carries TRBV7-3 and TRBJ2-5; 11 bases line up with TRBD1. The better agreement between TRBJ2-7 and the DNA end casts doubt on the J call. The clonotype was recovered from a male donor with esophageal squamous cell carcinoma. DNA for the CDR3: TGTGCCAGCAGCTTAGGAGGGACAGGGGGCTACGAGCAGTACTTC. Its protein is CASSLGGTGGYEQYF.